The 22 T cell receptor beta chains below come from one sample, sequenced in a study of Graves' ophthalmopathy and Graves' hyperthyroidism. As the template, RNA transcripts were used to amplify TCR beta CDR3 regions. An initial RT-PCR round employing HTBI primers preceded a second-round multiplex PCR. TCRdb used MiXCR to reprocess the multiplex PCR reads, holding one entry per CDR3 protein. The table shows around 520,000 distinct CDR3 sequences, with under 45% occurring only once. The sample was peripheral blood or thyroid tissue (not recorded which). The receptors originated from an adult man with Graves' hyperthyroidism.

This clonotype appeared a few times. The chain is built from TRBV10-3 and TRBJ2-7, with 8 nucleotides matching TRBD1. Unmatched junction bases numbered 5, after V lost 5 bases and J lost 5 bases. This CDR3 contains 13 residues. Germline CDR1 ENHRY, CDR2 SYGVKD. The chain's CDR3 is CAISRTGNHEQYF. The CDR3 nucleotides are TGTGCCATCAGTAGGACAGGGAACCACGAGCAGTACTTC.

This clonotype was counted many times. The chain couples TRBV6-1 to TRBJ2-5; TRBD2 aligns across 9 bases. CDR1 and CDR2 (germline): MNHNS, SASEGT. J lost 5 bases, V lost 10 bases, and 8 bases had no gene match. This CDR3 spans 13 amino acids. This CDR3 reads CANGGLAGETQYF. The DNA of the CDR3 is TGTGCCAACGGGGGACTAGCTGGGGAGACCCAGTACTTC.

In its sample, this clonotype was seen many times. This CDR3 reads CASSFAGNYGYTF. DNA of the CDR3: TGTGCCAGCAGTTTTGCAGGGAACTATGGCTACACCTTC. The genes are TRBV12-3 or TRBV12-4 and TRBJ1-2; tentative D call: TRBD1 (5 bases). The CDR3 has 13 residues. The V end lost 3 bases, the J end lost 2 bases, and 7 bases lay between the germline ends.

This clonotype appeared a few times. The rearrangement links TRBV29-1 to TRBJ2-3, with D possibly being TRBD1 or TRBD2 (5 bases each). Trimming removed 5 bases at V and 2 bases at J, with 11 bases between. Germline V gives CDR1 SQVTM, CDR2 ANQGSEA. The CDR3 extends over 13 amino acids. The CDR3 region has the DNA TGCAGCGTTCGGGACCGACTCACAGATACGCAGTATTTT. Its protein is CSVRDRLTDTQYF.

The table lists this clonotype with many counts. The V call is TRBV5-8, the J call TRBJ2-5; 7 bases are a match to TRBD2. The CDR3 sequence is 14 residues long. V lost 3 bases, J lost 5 bases, and 7 bases stayed unmatched. Germline V gene lookup returns CDR1 SGHTS and CDR2 YDEGEE. The CDR3 DNA is TGTGCCAGCAGCTCGCCCGGGGGGTCTGAGACCCAGTACTTC. This gives the protein CASSSPGGSETQYF.

The chain recombines TRBV7-2 with TRBJ2-1; D ambiguous. The V gene lost 0 bases and the J gene lost 10 bases, with 13 bases spanning the gap. Germline lookup yields CDR1 SGHTA and CDR2 FQGNSA. The CDR3 is 14 amino acids. The CDR3 DNA sequence: TGTGCCAGCAGCTTAGCGCTGGCTAGAGTCGAGCAGTTCTTC. Protein product: CASSLALARVEQFF.

This clonotype has a count of ten or more. The chain carries TRBV12-3 or TRBV12-4 and TRBJ2-7; a weak D match, TRBD1 (6 bases). CDR3 size: 14 residues. V lost 7 bases and J lost 1, with 14 bases in between. In DNA form, the CDR3 reads TGTGCCAGCACCGCGACAGGCCTTTCCTACGAGCAGTACTTC. Its protein product is CASTATGLSYEQYF.

This clonotype has at least ten counts. The chain combines TRBV19 with TRBJ2-2, with TRBD2 as a possible D gene (6 bases). The CDR3 contains 16 residues. Germline V CDR1 and CDR2: LNHDA, SQIVND (reference sequence). Trimming stripped 7 bases from V and 2 bases from J, with 17 bases between. The chain's CDR3 is CASTIGLGRNTGELFF. Here the CDR3 DNA reads TGTGCCAGTACCATCGGCCTCGGGAGAAACACCGGGGAGCTGTTTTTT.

This clonotype was detected only a few times. The rearrangement joins TRBV14 to TRBJ1-1, with D possibly matching TRBD1 (5 bases). The length of the CDR3 is 17 residues. Between the trimmed V and J ends, which lost 0 bases and 0 bases, there was a span of 14 bases. Germline assignment: CDR1 SGHDN and CDR2 FVKESK. CDR3 DNA sequence: TGTGCCAGCAGCCAAGAGTCAAAGGGAGGGGTGAACACTGAAGCTTTCTTT. The encoded protein is CASSQESKGGVNTEAFF.

The J gene is TRBJ1-1, the V gene TRBV25-1; 7 nucleotides match TRBD1. The germline V gene encodes CDR1 MGHDK and CDR2 SYGVNS. CDR3 length: 14 amino acids. The CDR3 region is CAPHPLRGRTEAFF. CDR3 in DNA: TGTGCTCCGCATCCCCTCAGGGGGAGGACTGAAGCTTTCTTT.

V and J are TRBV12-3 or TRBV12-4 and TRBJ1-5, with TRBD1 matching over 10 bases. The CDR3 totals 14 residues. V lost 7 bases to trimming and J lost 3 bases; unmatched junction nucleotides: 3. The CDR3 region has the DNA TGTGCCAGCAAGGGACAGGGGTACAATCAGCCCCAGCATTTT. This gives the protein CASKGQGYNQPQHF.

This clonotype was seen a single time. V and J are TRBV10-3 and TRBJ1-1; TRBD1 is a possible D gene (5 bases). Germline lookup yields CDR1 ENHRY and CDR2 SYGVKD. The germline V and J ends were trimmed by 6 bases and 5 bases, with 19 bases remaining between them. The CDR3 totals 15 residues. The CDR3 spells CAISGGNGGGTEAFF. The CDR3 DNA sequence: TGTGCCATCAGCGGGGGAAATGGTGGGGGGACTGAAGCTTTCTTT.

CDR3 coding DNA: TGTGCCATCAGTAGACTAGCGGAGGGCGAGCAGTTCTTC. Protein product: CAISRLAEGEQFF. The rearrangement links TRBV10-3 to TRBJ2-7, with 9 bases fitting TRBD2. The end of the DNA is better explained by TRBJ2-1, so the J call may be wrong. Germline V gene lookup returns CDR1 ENHRY and CDR2 SYGVKD. The CDR3 is 13 amino acids.

This clonotype was detected many times. The J gene is TRBJ1-5, the V gene TRBV12-3 or TRBV12-4, with D tentatively TRBD1 (5 bases). This CDR3 has 15 amino acids. V was shortened by 6 bases and J by 5 bases, with 17 bases between the two germline ends. For the CDR3, the DNA is TGTGCCAGCAGCCAGGGAAGGGGCTTGTATCAGCCCCAGCATTTT. Amino acid sequence: CASSQGRGLYQPQHF.

This clonotype was seen a handful of times. The rearrangement joins TRBV5-1 to TRBJ2-5; 7 bases line up with TRBD2. The CDR3 is made up of 15 amino acids. The J segment lost 2 bases and the V segment lost 0 bases, leaving 4 bases of the junction unmatched. CDR1 and CDR2 (germline): SGHRS, YFSETQ. The CDR3 region has the DNA TGCGCCAGCAGCTTGGAGGCTAGCGGACAAGAGACCCAGTACTTC. Translating it yields CASSLEASGQETQYF. The entire variable domain, with the rest obtained from reference TRBV5-1 and TRBJ2-5, is as follows: KAGVTQTPRYLIKTRGQQVTLSCSPISGHRSVSWYQQTPGQGLQFLFEYFSETQRNKGNFPGRFSGRQFSNSRSEMNVSTLELGDSALYLCASSLEASGQETQYFGPGTRLLVL.

This clonotype was seen at least ten times. This rearrangement joins TRBV5-5 to TRBJ1-4; tentatively, D is TRBD1 (5 bases). This CDR3 is 14 amino acids long. Trimming took 1 base from V and 3 from J, leaving 7 bases between them. CDR1 and CDR2 (germline): SGHKS, YYEKEE (reference sequence). CDR3 DNA sequence: TGTGCCAGCAGCTTGCAGGGATCTAATGAAAAACTGTTTTTT. Amino acids: CASSLQGSNEKLFF.

This chain links TRBV7-2 with TRBJ1-2, with D unclear. The ends were cut back, 2 bases at V and 8 bases at J, with 9 bases in the middle. The germline CDR1 and CDR2 sequences are SGHTA and FQGNSA. This CDR3 comprises 12 residues. This CDR3 is CASSLQDAGYTF. DNA for the CDR3: TGTGCCAGCAGCTTACAGGACGCCGGCTACACCTTC.

This chain uses TRBV12-3 or TRBV12-4 with TRBJ2-7, with D unresolved. Deletions cut 5 bases from V and 0 bases from J, with 20 bases between. CDR3 length equals 17 residues. CDR3 coding DNA: TGTGCCAGCAGTAATTACCCCGGGCAGGACCACTCCTACGAGCAGTACTTC. This encodes CASSNYPGQDHSYEQYF.

This clonotype was detected many times. The V and J genes are TRBV6-5 and TRBJ1-3; D may be TRBD1 (5 bases). Germline assignment: CDR1 MNHEY and CDR2 SVGAGI. V dropped 2 bases and J dropped 2 bases, with 10 bases sitting between them. The length of the CDR3 is 15 residues. The CDR3 nucleotides read TGTGCCAGCAGTTACACCAGGGATCCTGGAAACACCATATATTTT. Translated, it gives CASSYTRDPGNTIYF.

This clonotype was counted many times. This chain joins TRBV5-5 and TRBJ1-2, with D unclear. From germline, CDR1 is SGHKS and CDR2 YYEKEE (reference sequence). The V end was cut by 0 bases, the J end by 8 bases, with 11 bases between. The CDR3 loop spans 13 amino acids. CDR3: CASSLDGFGGYTF. CDR3 sequence (DNA): TGTGCCAGCAGCTTGGACGGGTTTGGCGGCTACACCTTC.

This clonotype was seen more than once but under ten times. The chain uses TRBV9 and TRBJ1-1; D uncertain. Germline assignment: CDR1 SGDLS and CDR2 YYNGEE. The V end lost 7 bases, the J end lost 5 bases, and 18 bases lay between the germline ends. The CDR3 extends over 14 amino acids. The CDR3 sequence is CASSPAQASTEAFF. The DNA of the CDR3 is TGTGCCAGCTCACCAGCGCAGGCCTCGACTGAAGCTTTCTTT.

This clonotype showed up many times. The J gene is TRBJ2-2, the V gene TRBV20-1; 9 positions agree with TRBD1. The ends lost 4 bases at V and 7 bases at J; junction bases unmatched: 10. CDR3 size: 15 residues. Per germline, CDR1 DFQATT and CDR2 SNEGSKA (reference sequence). The CDR3 nucleotides read TGCAGTGCTACCCAAGGGACAGGGCGGGACGGGGAGCTGTTTTTT. Protein sequence: CSATQGTGRDGELFF.